The 11 T cell receptor beta chains below all came from one sample that was sequenced in a study of beta chain features in type 1 diabetes. Findings and caveats of the study: TCRB CDR3s were moderately but significantly shorter in Type 1 diabetes patients in all four CD4+ subsets.

Expressed TCRB transcripts were sequenced, since all the RNA that had been isolated was reverse transcribed. Assay used: immunoSEQ multiplex PCR; TCRdb lists only in-frame clones, some missing. Among 300,000 to 350,000 clones listed, 9.3% were seen once. These receptors are not linked to any known antigen. The sample consisted of central memory CD4+ T cells from blood. The receptors stem from a man aged 30 to 39 with type 1 diabetes.

A few counts support this clone. V gene TRBV18 combines with J gene TRBJ2-7, with 9 bases fitting TRBD1. V lost 6 bases to trimming and J lost 2 bases; unmatched junction nucleotides: 8. CDR1 is KGHSH, CDR2 LQKENI, per germline. The CDR3 totals 15 residues. CDR3 amino acids: CASSPDRTGAYEQYF. In DNA form, the CDR3 reads TGTGCCAGCTCCCCCGATAGGACAGGGGCCTACGAGCAGTACTTC.

This clone was seen a few times. This sample includes further DNA sequences coding for the same CDR3. This chain joins TRBV7-2 and TRBJ2-7, with D hard to call. Per germline, CDR1 SGHTA and CDR2 FQGNSA. This CDR3 is built from 12 residues. V lost 4 bases and J lost 0, with 4 bases in between. The CDR3 DNA reads TGTGCCAGCAGCTCGTCCTCCTACGAGCAGTACTTC. It specifies CASSSSSYEQYF.

V gene TRBV19 combines with J gene TRBJ1-2, with TRBD1 matching 8 bases. V lost 3 bases to trimming and J lost 6 bases; unmatched junction nucleotides: 12. The germline gives CDR1 LNHDA, CDR2 SQIVND (reference sequence). This CDR3 spans 16 amino acids. The CDR3 spells CASSMFATGATDGYTF. The CDR3 nucleotides read TGTGCCAGTAGTATGTTCGCGACAGGGGCGACCGATGGCTACACCTTC.

This clone was counted between two and nine times. The chain employs TRBV2 and TRBJ1-4, with D hard to call. In germline, CDR1 is SNHLY, CDR2 FYNNEI. The CDR3 totals 12 residues. V lost 4 bases and J lost 7, with 7 bases in between. Here the CDR3 reads CASSAWPEKLFF. The CDR3 coding sequence is TGTGCCAGCAGTGCATGGCCTGAAAAACTGTTTTTT.

For this clone: At one end, the junction sequence differs from germline, possibly due to a read error. Other nucleotide sequences from this sample produce the same CDR3. The chain uses TRBV4-3 and TRBJ1-1; D gene unclear. The CDR3 spans 14 residues. CDR1 is LGHNA and CDR2 is YSLEER in the germline V gene. CDR3 coding DNA: TGCGCCAGCAGCCAAGAGGCCGCGAACACTGAAGCCTTCTTT. This gives the protein CASSQEAANTEAFF.

This clone was counted only a few times. The CDR3 region is CASSLQGMNNQPQHF. In DNA form, the CDR3 reads TGTGCCAGCAGTTTACAGGGGATGAACAATCAGCCCCAGCATTTT. The J gene is TRBJ1-5, the V gene TRBV27; the D gene is possibly TRBD1 (6 bases). CDR1 and CDR2 from the germline V gene are MNHEY and SMNVEV (reference sequence). The V and J ends lost 2 bases and 3 bases respectively, with 11 bases between them. The CDR3 has 15 residues.

The rearrangement uses TRBV23-1 and TRBJ2-7; tentative D call: TRBD2 (6 bases). TRBV23-1 is an ORF, with its function uncertain. The CDR3 loop spans 16 amino acids. V was trimmed by 4 bases and J by 3 bases, leaving 19 bases between them. CDR3 amino acids: CASSLAQRTEGYEQYF. In nucleotides, the CDR3 is TGCGCCAGCAGTCTTGCCCAGAGAACGGAGGGCTACGAGCAGTACTTC.

This clone came up a few times. A much larger clone differs by one base, so this may be a read error. At the DNA level, this CDR3 is encoded by other sequences in the same sample as well. The chain uses TRBV28 and TRBJ2-5; no reliable D call. CDR1 is MDHEN, CDR2 SYDVKM, per germline. V lost 3 bases and J 4 bases, leaving 3 bases between the germline ends. The CDR3 has 11 amino acids. In DNA, the CDR3 is TGTGCCAGCAGTTTCCGAGAGACCCAGTACTTC. This encodes CASSFRETQYF.

This chain joins TRBV28 and TRBJ2-7; D unresolved. The length of the CDR3 is 14 residues. In germline, CDR1 is MDHEN, CDR2 SYDVKM. The V and J ends lost 2 bases and 2 bases respectively, with 10 bases between them. In nucleotides, the CDR3 is TGTGCCAGCAGTTTACTTGGTGAGACCTACGAGCAGTACTTC. Translation: CASSLLGETYEQYF.

V and J are TRBV5-1 and TRBJ2-5, with 8 nucleotides matching TRBD2. The CDR3 is 14 amino acids. The V gene end was trimmed by 2 bases and the J gene end by 4 bases; junction bases not matched to a gene: 4. Germline V gene data show CDR1 as SGHRS and CDR2 as YFSETQ. CDR3 in DNA: TGCGCCAGCAGCTTTAGCGGGGTGGCAGAGACCCAGTACTTC. It yields the protein CASSFSGVAETQYF. The variable domain in full, completed from reference TRBV5-1 and TRBJ2-5, reads KAGVTQTPRYLIKTRGQQVTLSCSPISGHRSVSWYQQTPGQGLQFLFEYFSETQRNKGNFPGRFSGRQFSNSRSEMNVSTLELGDSALYLCASSFSGVAETQYFGPGTRLLVL.

The chain has TRBV28 and TRBJ1-1, with D hard to call. CDR1 is MDHEN, CDR2 SYDVKM, per germline. V was shortened by 3 bases and J by 4 bases, with 12 bases between the two germline ends. This CDR3 contains 14 residues. This CDR3 reads CASSFPETLTEAFF. DNA for the CDR3: TGTGCCAGCAGTTTTCCGGAGACGCTCACTGAAGCTTTCTTT.